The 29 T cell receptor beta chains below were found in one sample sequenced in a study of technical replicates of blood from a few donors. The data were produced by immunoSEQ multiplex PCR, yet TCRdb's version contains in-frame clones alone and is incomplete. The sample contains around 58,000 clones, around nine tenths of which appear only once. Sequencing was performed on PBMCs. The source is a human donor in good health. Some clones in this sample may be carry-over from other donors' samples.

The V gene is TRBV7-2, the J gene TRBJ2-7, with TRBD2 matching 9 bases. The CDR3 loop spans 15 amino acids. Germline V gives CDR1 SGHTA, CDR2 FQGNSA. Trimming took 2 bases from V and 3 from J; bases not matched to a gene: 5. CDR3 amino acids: CASSLSGGSHYEQYF. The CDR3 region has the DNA TGTGCCAGCAGCTTAAGCGGGGGGAGCCACTACGAGCAGTACTTC.

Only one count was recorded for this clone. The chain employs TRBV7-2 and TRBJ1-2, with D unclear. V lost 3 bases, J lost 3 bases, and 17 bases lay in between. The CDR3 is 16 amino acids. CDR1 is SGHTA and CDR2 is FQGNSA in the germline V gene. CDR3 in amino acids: CASSLERAPGDYGYTF. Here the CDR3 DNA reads TGTGCCAGCAGCTTGGAGAGGGCCCCCGGGGACTATGGCTACACCTTC.

The CDR3 region has the DNA TGTGCCAGCAGTGACTCGACCGGGGAAACCGGGGAGCTGTTTTTT. The encoded protein is CASSDSTGETGELFF. J is TRBJ2-2 and V is TRBV6-4, with D maybe TRBD2 (5 bases). From germline, CDR1 is MRHNA and CDR2 SNTAGT. This CDR3 is 15 amino acids long. V gave up 0 bases and J gave up 5 bases, with 10 bases separating them.

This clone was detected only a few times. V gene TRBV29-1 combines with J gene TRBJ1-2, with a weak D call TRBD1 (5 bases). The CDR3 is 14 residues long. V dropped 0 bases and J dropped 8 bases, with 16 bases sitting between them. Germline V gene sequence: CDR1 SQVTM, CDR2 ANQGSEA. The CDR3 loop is CSVEDGQGFSGYTF. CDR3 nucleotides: TGCAGCGTTGAAGACGGGCAGGGCTTCTCCGGCTACACCTTC. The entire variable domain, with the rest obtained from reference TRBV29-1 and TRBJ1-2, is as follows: SAVISQKPSRDICQRGTSLTIQCQVDSQVTMMFWYRQQPGQSLTLIATANQGSEATYESGFVIDKFPISRPNLTFSTLTVSNMSPEDSSIYLCSVEDGQGFSGYTFGSGTRLTVV.

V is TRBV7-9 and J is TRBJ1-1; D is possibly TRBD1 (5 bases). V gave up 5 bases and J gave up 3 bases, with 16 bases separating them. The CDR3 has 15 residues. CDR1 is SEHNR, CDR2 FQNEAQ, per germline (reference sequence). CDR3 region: CASSPWGGEYTEAFF. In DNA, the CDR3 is TGTGCCAGCAGCCCGTGGGGGGGTGAGTACACTGAAGCTTTCTTT.

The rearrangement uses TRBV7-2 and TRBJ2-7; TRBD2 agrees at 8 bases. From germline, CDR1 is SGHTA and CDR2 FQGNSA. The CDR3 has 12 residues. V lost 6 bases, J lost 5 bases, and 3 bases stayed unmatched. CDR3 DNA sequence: TGTGCCAGCAGGACGGGGGGGGACGAGCAGTACTTC. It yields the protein CASRTGGDEQYF. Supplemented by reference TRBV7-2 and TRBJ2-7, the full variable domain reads GAGVSQSPSNKVTEKGKDVELRCDPISGHTALYWYRQSLGQGLEFLIYFQGNSAPDKSGLPSDRFSAERTGGSVSTLTIQRTQQEDSAVYLCASRTGGDEQYFGPGTRLTVT.

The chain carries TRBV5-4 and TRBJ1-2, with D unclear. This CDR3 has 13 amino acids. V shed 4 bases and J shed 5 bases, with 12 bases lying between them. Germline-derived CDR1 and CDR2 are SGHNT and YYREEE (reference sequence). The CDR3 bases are TGTGCCAGCAGCATTTCTATAGAGTATGGCTACACCTTC. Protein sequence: CASSISIEYGYTF.

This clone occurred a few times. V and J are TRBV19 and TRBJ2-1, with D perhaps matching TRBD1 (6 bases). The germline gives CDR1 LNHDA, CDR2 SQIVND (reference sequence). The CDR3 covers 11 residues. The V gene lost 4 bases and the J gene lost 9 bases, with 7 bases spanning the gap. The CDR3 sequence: CASSTGVEQFF. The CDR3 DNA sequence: TGTGCCAGTAGTACAGGGGTTGAGCAGTTCTTC.

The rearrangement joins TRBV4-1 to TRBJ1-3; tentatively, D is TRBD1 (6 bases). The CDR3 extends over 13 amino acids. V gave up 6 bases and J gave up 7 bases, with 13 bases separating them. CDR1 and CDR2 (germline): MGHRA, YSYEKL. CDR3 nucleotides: TGCGCCAGCAGACCTACAGGGTGGAACACCATATATTTT. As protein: CASRPTGWNTIYF.

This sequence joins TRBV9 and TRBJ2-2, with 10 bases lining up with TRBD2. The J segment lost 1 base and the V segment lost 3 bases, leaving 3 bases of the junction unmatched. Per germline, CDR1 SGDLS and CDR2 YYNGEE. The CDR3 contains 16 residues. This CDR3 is CASSDRTSGNTGELFF. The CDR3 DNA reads TGTGCCAGCAGCGACCGGACTAGCGGGAACACCGGGGAGCTGTTTTTT.

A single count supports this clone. The CDR3, as DNA: TGCGCCAGCAGTGAGGGTCAGTTCGACACTGAAGCTTTCTTT. Protein product: CASSEGQFDTEAFF. V is TRBV10-2 and J is TRBJ1-1, with D hard to call. This CDR3 is 14 amino acids long. Trimming shortened V by 2 bases and J by 3 bases, and 10 bases separated the two germline ends. Germline loops: CDR1 WSHSY, CDR2 SAAADI.

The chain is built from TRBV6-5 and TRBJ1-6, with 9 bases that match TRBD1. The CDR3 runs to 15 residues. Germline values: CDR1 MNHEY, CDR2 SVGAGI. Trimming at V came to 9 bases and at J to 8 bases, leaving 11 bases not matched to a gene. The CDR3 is CASLPKQGAHSPLHF. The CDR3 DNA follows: TGTGCCAGTTTACCGAAACAGGGGGCGCATTCACCCCTCCACTTT.

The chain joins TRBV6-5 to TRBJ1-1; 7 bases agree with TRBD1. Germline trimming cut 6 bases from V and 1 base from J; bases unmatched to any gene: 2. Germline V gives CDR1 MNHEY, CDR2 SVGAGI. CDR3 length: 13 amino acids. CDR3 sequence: CASRRTGNTEAFF. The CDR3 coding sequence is TGTGCCAGCAGACGGACAGGGAACACTGAAGCTTTCTTT.

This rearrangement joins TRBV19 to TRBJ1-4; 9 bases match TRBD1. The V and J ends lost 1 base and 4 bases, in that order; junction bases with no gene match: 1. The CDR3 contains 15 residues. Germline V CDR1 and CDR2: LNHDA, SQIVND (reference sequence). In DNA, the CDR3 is TGTGCCAGTAGTATAGGGGACAGGGATAATGAAAAACTGTTTTTT. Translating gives CASSIGDRDNEKLFF. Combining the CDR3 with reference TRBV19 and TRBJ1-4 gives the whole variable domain DGGITQSPKYLFRKEGQNVTLSCEQNLNHDAMYWYRQDPGQGLRLIYYSQIVNDFQKGDIAEGYSVSREKKESFPLTVTSAQKNPTAFYLCASSIGDRDNEKLFFGSGTQLSVL.

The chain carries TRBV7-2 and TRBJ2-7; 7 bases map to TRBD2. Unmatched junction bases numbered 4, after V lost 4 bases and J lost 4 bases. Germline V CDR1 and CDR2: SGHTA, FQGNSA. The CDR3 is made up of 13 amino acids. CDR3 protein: CASSSNGGYEQYF. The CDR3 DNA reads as TGTGCCAGCAGCTCAAACGGGGGGTACGAGCAGTACTTC.

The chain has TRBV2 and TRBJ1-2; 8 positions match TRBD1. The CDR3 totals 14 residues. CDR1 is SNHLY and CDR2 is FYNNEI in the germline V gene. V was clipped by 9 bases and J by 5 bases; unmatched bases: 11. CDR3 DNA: TGTGCCAGGGGACGACAGGGGCAAAGTTATGGCTACACCTTC. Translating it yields CARGRQGQSYGYTF.

DNA of the CDR3: TGCGCCAGCAGCCCCGAGGAGGGGGCGATAACAGATACGCAGTATTTT. Protein sequence: CASSPEEGAITDTQYF. V is TRBV4-1 and J is TRBJ2-3; tentatively, D is TRBD1 (7 bases). The CDR3 consists of 16 residues. Trimming stripped 4 bases from V and 3 bases from J, with 17 bases between. CDR1 and CDR2 (germline): MGHRA, YSYEKL.

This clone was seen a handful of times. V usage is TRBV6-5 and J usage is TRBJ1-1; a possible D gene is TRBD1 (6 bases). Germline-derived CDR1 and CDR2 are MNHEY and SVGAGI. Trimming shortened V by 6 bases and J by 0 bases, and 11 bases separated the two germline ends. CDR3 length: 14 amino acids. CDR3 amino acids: CASRWTDMNTEAFF. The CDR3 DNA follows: TGTGCCAGCAGATGGACAGATATGAACACTGAAGCTTTCTTT.

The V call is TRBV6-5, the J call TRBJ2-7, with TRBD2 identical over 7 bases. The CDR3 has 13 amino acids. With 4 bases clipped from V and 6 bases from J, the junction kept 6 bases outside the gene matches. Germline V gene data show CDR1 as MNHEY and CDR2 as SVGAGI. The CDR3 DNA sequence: TGTGCCAGCAGTTTCCCTAGCGGATCCGAGCAGTACTTC. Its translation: CASSFPSGSEQYF.

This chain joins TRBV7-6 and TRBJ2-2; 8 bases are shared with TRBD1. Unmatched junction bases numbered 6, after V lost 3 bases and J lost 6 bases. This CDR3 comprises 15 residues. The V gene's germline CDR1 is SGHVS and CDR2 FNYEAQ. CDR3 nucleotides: TGTGCCAGCAGCTTGGACAGGGCTTACGCCGGGGAGCTGTTTTTT. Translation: CASSLDRAYAGELFF.

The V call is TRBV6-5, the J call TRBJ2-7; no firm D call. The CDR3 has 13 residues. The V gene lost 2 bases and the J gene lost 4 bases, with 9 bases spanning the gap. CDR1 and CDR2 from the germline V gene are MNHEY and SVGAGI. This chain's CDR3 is CASSYDMKYEQYF. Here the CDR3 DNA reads TGTGCCAGCAGTTACGACATGAAATACGAGCAGTACTTC.

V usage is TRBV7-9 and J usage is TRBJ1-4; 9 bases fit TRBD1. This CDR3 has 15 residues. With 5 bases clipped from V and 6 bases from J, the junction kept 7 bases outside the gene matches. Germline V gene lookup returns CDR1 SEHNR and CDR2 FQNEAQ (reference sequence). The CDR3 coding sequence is TGTGCCAGCAGCCCACGGACAGGGGATGATGAAAAACTGTTTTTT. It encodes CASSPRTGDDEKLFF.

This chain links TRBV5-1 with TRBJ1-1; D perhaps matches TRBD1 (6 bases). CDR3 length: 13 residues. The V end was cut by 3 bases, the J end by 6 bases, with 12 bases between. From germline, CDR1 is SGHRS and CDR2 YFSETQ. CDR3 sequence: CASSSGQSSEAFF. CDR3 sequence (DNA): TGCGCCAGCAGCTCTGGACAGTCTTCTGAAGCTTTCTTT.

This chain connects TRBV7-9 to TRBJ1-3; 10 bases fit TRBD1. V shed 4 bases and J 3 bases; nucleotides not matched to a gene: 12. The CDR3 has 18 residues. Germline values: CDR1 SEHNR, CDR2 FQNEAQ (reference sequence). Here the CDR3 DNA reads TGTGCCAGCAGCTCGGAACGGGACAGGGGATATTTTGGAAACACCATATATTTT. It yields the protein CASSSERDRGYFGNTIYF. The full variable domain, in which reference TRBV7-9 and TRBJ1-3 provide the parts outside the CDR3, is DTGVSQNPRHKITKRGQNVTFRCDPISEHNRLYWYRQTLGQGPEFLTYFQNEAQLEKSRLLSDRFSAERPKGSFSTLEIQRTEQGDSAMYLCASSSERDRGYFGNTIYFGEGSWLTVV.

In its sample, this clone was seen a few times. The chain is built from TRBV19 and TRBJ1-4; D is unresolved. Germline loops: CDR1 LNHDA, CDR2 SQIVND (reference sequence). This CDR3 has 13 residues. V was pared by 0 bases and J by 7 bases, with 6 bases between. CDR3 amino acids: CASSIDRGEKLFF. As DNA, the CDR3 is TGTGCCAGTAGTATAGACCGAGGTGAAAAACTGTTTTTT.

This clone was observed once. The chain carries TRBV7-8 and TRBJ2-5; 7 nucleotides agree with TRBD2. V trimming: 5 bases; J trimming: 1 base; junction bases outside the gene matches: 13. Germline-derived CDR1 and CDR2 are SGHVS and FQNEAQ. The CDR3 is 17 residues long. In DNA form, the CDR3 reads TGTGCCAGCAGCCCGCTAATGGCGGGGGTTCTCCAAGAGACCCAGTACTTC. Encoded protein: CASSPLMAGVLQETQYF.

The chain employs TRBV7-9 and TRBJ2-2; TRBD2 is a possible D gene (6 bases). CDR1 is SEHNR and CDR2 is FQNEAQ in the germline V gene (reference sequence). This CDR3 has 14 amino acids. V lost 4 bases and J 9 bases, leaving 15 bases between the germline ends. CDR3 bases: TGTGCCAGCAGCTCCCTCAGGGAGGCCCGGGAGCTGTTTTTT. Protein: CASSSLREARELFF.

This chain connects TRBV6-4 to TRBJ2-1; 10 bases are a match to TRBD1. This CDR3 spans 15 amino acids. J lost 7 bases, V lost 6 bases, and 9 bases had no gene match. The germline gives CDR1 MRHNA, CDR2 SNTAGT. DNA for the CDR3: TGTGCCAGCAGCGATGGGACAGGGGCGGGGAATGAGCAGTTCTTC. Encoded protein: CASSDGTGAGNEQFF.

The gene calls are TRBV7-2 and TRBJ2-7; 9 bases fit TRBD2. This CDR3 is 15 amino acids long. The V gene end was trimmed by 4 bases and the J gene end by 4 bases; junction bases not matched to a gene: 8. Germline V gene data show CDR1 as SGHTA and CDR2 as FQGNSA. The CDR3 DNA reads TGTGCCAGCAGCTCTGCGGCGGGGGGGCCGTACGAGCAGTACTTC. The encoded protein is CASSSAAGGPYEQYF.